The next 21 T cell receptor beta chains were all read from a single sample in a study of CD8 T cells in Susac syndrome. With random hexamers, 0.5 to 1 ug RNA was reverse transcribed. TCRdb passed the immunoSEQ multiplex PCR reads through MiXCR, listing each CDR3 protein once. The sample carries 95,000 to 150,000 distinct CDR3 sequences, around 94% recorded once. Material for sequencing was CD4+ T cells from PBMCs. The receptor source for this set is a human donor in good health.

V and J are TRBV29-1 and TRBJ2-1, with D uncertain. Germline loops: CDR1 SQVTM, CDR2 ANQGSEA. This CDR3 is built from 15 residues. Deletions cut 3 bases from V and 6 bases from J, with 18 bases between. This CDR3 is CSVDPAGPPGNEQFF. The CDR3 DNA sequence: TGCAGCGTTGACCCCGCAGGCCCTCCCGGCAATGAGCAGTTCTTC.

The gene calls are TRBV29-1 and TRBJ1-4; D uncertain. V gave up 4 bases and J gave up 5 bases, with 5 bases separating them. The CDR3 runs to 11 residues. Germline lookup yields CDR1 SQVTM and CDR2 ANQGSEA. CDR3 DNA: TGCAGCGTTGCCGGGAATGAAAAACTGTTTTTT. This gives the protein CSVAGNEKLFF.

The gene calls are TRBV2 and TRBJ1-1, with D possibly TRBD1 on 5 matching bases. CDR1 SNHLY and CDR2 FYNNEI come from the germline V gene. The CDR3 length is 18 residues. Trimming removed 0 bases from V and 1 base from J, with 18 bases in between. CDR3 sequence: CASSEAWRGSGRNTEAFF. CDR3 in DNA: TGTGCCAGCAGTGAAGCTTGGAGGGGTAGCGGTAGGAACACTGAAGCTTTCTTT.

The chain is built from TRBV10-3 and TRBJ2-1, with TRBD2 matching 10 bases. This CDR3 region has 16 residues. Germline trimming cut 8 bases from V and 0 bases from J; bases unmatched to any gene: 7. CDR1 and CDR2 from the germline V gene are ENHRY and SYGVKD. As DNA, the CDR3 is TGTGCCATCTTAGCGGGAGGCGGGAGCTCCTACAATGAGCAGTTCTTC. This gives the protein CAILAGGGSSYNEQFF.

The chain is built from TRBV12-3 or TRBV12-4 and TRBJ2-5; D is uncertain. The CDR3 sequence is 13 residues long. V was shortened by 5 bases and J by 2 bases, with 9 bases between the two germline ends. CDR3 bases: TGTGCCAGCAGTCTCTTCCAACAAGAGACCCAGTACTTC. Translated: CASSLFQQETQYF.

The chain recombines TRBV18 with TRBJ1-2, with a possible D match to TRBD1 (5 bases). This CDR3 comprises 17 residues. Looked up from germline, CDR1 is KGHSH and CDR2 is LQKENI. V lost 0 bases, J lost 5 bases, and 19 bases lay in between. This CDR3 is CASSPPGRAAGSYGYTF. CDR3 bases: TGTGCCAGCTCACCACCAGGGCGGGCGGCAGGGAGTTATGGCTACACCTTC.

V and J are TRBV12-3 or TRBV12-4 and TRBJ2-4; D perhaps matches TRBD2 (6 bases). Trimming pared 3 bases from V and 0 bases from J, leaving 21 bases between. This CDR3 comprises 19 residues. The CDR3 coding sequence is TGTGCCAGCAGTTTTGCCGGGGGAGACATCACGGGAGCCAAAAACATTCAGTACTTC. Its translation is CASSFAGGDITGAKNIQYF.

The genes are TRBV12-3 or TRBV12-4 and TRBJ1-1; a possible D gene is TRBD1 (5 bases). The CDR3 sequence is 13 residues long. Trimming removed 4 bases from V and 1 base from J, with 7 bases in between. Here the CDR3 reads CASSYGTNTEAFF. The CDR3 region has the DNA TGTGCCAGCAGTTACGGGACGAACACTGAAGCTTTCTTT.

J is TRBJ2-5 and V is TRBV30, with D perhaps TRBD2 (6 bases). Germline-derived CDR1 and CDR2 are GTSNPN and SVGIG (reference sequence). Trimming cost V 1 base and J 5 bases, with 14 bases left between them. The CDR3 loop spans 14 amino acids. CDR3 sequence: CAWSAPSVWETQYF. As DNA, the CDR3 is TGTGCCTGGAGTGCGCCTAGCGTTTGGGAGACCCAGTACTTC.

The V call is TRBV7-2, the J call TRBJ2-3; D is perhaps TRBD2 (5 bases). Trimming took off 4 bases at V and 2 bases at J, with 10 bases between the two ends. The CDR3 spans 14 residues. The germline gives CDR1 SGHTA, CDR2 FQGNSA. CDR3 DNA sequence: TGTGCCAGCAGCTCGGCTAGCTCCACAGATACGCAGTATTTT. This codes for CASSSASSTDTQYF.

CDR3 DNA sequence: TGCAGCGTTGATTCTAGCGGGAGGGCGTTCTTC. This gives the protein CSVDSSGRAFF. The chain combines TRBV29-1 with TRBJ2-1; 12 positions match TRBD2. The CDR3 spans 11 residues. Germline CDR1 reads SQVTM; CDR2 reads ANQGSEA. With 3 bases clipped from V and 15 bases from J, the junction kept 3 bases outside the gene matches.

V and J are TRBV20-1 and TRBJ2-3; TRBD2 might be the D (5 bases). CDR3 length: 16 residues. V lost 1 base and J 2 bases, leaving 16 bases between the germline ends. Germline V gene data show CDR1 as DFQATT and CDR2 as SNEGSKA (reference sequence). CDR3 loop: CSARGVSGSVTDTQYF. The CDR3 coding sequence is TGCAGTGCTAGAGGAGTAAGCGGATCCGTCACAGATACGCAGTATTTT.

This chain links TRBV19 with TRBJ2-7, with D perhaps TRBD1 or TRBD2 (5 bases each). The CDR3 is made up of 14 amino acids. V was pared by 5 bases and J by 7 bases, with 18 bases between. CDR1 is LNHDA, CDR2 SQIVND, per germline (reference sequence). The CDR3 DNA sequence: TGTGCCAGTAGTGTCCAAACCGGGGCCGCGGAGCAGTACTTC. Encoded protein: CASSVQTGAAEQYF.

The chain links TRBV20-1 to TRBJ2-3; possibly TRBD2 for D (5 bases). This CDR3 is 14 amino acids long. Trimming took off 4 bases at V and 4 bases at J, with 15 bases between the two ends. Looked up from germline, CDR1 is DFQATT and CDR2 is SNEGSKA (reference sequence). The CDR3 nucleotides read TGCAGTGCTACCACGGCCGGGGTACCAGATACGCAGTATTTT. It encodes CSATTAGVPDTQYF.

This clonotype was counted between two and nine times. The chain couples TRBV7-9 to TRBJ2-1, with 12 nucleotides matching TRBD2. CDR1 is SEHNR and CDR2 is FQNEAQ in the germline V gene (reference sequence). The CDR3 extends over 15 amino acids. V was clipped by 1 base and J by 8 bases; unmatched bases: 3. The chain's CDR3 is CASSLGLAGVDEQFF. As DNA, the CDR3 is TGTGCCAGCAGCTTAGGACTAGCGGGAGTCGATGAGCAGTTCTTC.

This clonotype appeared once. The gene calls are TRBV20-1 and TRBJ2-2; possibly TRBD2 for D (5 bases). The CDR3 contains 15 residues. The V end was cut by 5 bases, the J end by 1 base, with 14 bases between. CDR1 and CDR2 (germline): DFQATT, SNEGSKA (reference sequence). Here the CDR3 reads CSAAASSMNTGELFF. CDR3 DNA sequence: TGCAGTGCTGCCGCTAGCTCGATGAACACCGGGGAGCTGTTTTTT.

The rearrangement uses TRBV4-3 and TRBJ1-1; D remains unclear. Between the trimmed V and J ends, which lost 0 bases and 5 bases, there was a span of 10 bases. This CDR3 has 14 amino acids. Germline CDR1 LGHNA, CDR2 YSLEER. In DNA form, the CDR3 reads TGCGCCAGCAGCCAAGAGGCCCTGGGGACTGAAGCTTTCTTT. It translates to CASSQEALGTEAFF.

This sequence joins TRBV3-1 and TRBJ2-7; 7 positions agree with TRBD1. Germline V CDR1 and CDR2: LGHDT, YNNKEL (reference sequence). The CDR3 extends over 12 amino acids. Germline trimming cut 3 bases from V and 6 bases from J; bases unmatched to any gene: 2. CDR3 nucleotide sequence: TGTGCCAGCAGCCACCGGACAGGCGAGCAGTACTTC. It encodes CASSHRTGEQYF.

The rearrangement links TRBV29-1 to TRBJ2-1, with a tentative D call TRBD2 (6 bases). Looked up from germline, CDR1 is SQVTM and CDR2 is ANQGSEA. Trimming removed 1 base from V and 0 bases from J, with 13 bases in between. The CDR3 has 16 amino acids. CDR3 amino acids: CSVEGVAGLSYNEQFF. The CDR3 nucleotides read TGCAGCGTTGAAGGCGTGGCGGGGCTCTCCTACAATGAGCAGTTCTTC.

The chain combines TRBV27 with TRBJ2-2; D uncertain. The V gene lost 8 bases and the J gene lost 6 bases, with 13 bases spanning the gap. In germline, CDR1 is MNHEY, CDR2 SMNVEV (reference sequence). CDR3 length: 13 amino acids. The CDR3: CASGAHGAGELFF. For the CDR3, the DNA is TGTGCCAGCGGAGCACATGGGGCCGGGGAGCTGTTTTTT.

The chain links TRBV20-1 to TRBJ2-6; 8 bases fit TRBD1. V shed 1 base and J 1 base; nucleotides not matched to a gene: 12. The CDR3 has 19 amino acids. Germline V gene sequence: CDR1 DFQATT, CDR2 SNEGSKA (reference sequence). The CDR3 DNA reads TGCAGTGCTAGAGCTGCGGGCAGGGGGCCGGCGTCTGGGGCCAACGTCCTGACTTTC. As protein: CSARAAGRGPASGANVLTF.